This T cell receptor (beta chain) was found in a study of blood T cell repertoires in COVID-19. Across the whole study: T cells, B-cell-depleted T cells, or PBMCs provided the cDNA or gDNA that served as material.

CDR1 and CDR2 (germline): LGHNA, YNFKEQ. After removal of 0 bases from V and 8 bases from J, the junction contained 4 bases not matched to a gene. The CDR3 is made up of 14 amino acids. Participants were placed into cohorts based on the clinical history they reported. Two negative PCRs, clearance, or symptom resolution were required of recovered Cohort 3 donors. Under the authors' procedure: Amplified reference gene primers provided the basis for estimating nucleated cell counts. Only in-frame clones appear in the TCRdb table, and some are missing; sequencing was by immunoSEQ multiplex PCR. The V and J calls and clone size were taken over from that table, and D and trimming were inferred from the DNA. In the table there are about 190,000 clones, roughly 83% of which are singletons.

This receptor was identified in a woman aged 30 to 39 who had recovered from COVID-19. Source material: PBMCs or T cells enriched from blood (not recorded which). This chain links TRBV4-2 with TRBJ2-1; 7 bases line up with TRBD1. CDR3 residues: CASSQEGQGDEQFF. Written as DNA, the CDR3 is TGTGCCAGCAGCCAAGAAGGCCAGGGGGATGAGCAGTTCTTC.